The next 3 T cell receptor beta chains were all read from a single sample in a study of shared clonotypes between healthy human individuals. TCRdb's copy holds only in-frame clones and misses some; the assay was immunoSEQ multiplex PCR. This table holds around 2,000,000 clones, 85% to 95% found once. Sequencing was carried out using naive CD4+ T cells sorted from blood. Specified subset: CD45RA+ positively selected. These receptor sequences come from a man aged 18-30 years in good health.

The CDR3 loop is CAISEVETGGRGKLFF. The CDR3 DNA sequence: TGTGCCATCAGTGAGGTGGAGACAGGTGGCCGGGGAAAACTGTTTTTT. The chain joins TRBV10-3 to TRBJ1-4; D perhaps matches TRBD1 (6 bases). Germline assignment: CDR1 ENHRY and CDR2 SYGVKD. The germline V and J ends were trimmed by 2 bases and 10 bases, with 20 bases remaining between them. CDR3 length: 16 amino acids.

This chain connects TRBV30 to TRBJ1-2, with TRBD1 as a possible D gene (5 bases). V lost 3 bases, J lost 5 bases, and 10 bases lay in between. The CDR3 contains 12 residues. CDR1 is GTSNPN, CDR2 SVGIG, per germline (reference sequence). DNA for the CDR3: TGTGCCTGGAGGGGACGGGGGTATGGCTACACCTTC. This gives the protein CAWRGRGYGYTF.

The V call is TRBV27, the J call TRBJ1-3; D possibly corresponds to TRBD1 (5 bases). V dropped 5 bases and J dropped 0 bases, with 14 bases sitting between them. The CDR3 length is 16 residues. Germline V gives CDR1 MNHEY, CDR2 SMNVEV (reference sequence). The CDR3 DNA is TGTGCCAGCAGTACCAGGGCTCCATACTCTGGAAACACCATATATTTT. This gives the protein CASSTRAPYSGNTIYF.